A selection of T cell receptor beta chains follows, all from one sample in a study of blood T cell repertoires in COVID-19. Profiling relied on immunoSEQ multiplex PCR, and the TCRdb table lists in-frame clones only, not all of them. The table lists hundreds of thousands of clones, roughly four fifths of them singletons. Sequences were obtained from peripheral blood. The source of these receptors is a man aged 80 or over with acute or convalescent COVID-19. Both conserved end residues are part of each CDR3. A D gene is named only where the DNA matches it firmly. The size entry is marked missing in some rows and otherwise reads once, few, many or a size class.

d_gene: -
j_gene: TRBJ1-1
abundance: -
v_gene: TRBV2
CDR3aa: CASSPELNTEAFF
CDR3nt: TGTGCCAGCAGTCCAGAATTGAACACTGAAGCTTTCTTT

d_gene: -
j_gene: TRBJ1-5
abundance: few
v_gene: TRBV28
CDR3aa: CASSLWAVNSNQPQHF
CDR3nt: TGTGCCAGCAGTTTATGGGCAGTTAATAGCAATCAGCCCCAGCATTTT

d_gene: -
j_gene: TRBJ2-6
abundance: -
v_gene: TRBV5-4
CDR3aa: CASSLPFSGANVLTF
CDR3nt: TGTGCCAGCAGTTTGCCCTTCTCTGGGGCCAACGTCCTGACTTTC

d_gene: TRBD1
j_gene: TRBJ1-2
abundance: -
v_gene: TRBV29-1
CDR3aa: CSVQGAGGLGGYTF
CDR3nt: TGCAGCGTCCAAGGGGCAGGGGGTTTGGGTGGCTACACCTTC

d_gene: -
j_gene: TRBJ2-2
abundance: -
v_gene: TRBV3-1/TRBV3-2
CDR3aa: CASSQAGQRNTGELFF
CDR3nt: TGTGCCAGCAGCCAAGCAGGACAGAGGAACACCGGGGAGCTGTTTTTT

d_gene: -
j_gene: TRBJ2-3
abundance: -
v_gene: TRBV24-1
CDR3aa: CATSTRLGSSTDTQYF
CDR3nt: TGTGCCACCAGTACACGACTAGGTTCTAGCACAGATACGCAGTATTTT

d_gene: -
j_gene: TRBJ2-7
abundance: -
v_gene: TRBV5-1
CDR3aa: CASSLAWGHTYEQYF
CDR3nt: TGCGCCAGCAGCTTGGCCTGGGGACATACCTACGAGCAGTACTTC

d_gene: TRBD2
j_gene: TRBJ2-5
abundance: -
v_gene: TRBV7-9
CDR3aa: CASSSGTSGRSETQYF
CDR3nt: TGTGCCAGCAGCTCCGGGACTAGCGGGAGGTCGGAGACCCAGTACTTC

d_gene: TRBD2
j_gene: TRBJ2-1
abundance: once
v_gene: TRBV24-1
CDR3aa: CATSDRGTSGRKIGYNEQFF
CDR3nt: TGTGCCACCAGTGACCGTGGGACTAGCGGGAGGAAGATAGGCTACAATGAGCAGTTCTTC

d_gene: TRBD2
j_gene: TRBJ2-3
abundance: -
v_gene: TRBV6-5
CDR3aa: CASSSGLAIDTQYF
CDR3nt: TGTGCCAGCAGTTCGGGACTAGCGATAGATACGCAGTATTTT

d_gene: TRBD2
j_gene: TRBJ2-7
abundance: -
v_gene: TRBV11-1
CDR3aa: CASSLNTGTKIYEQYF
CDR3nt: TGTGCCAGCAGCTTAAACACCGGGACTAAAATCTACGAGCAGTACTTC

d_gene: TRBD2
j_gene: TRBJ2-3
abundance: -
v_gene: TRBV11-2
CDR3aa: CASSWTHLAGAGTDTQYF
CDR3nt: TGTGCCAGCAGCTGGACCCATCTAGCGGGGGCCGGCACAGATACGCAGTATTTT

d_gene: -
j_gene: TRBJ1-5
abundance: -
v_gene: TRBV2
CDR3aa: CASSPGTHNQPQHF
CDR3nt: TGTGCCAGCAGCCCCGGGACACACAATCAGCCCCAGCATTTT

d_gene: TRBD2
j_gene: TRBJ2-5
abundance: -
v_gene: TRBV3-1/TRBV3-2
CDR3aa: CASSQGGAGGEETQYF
CDR3nt: TGTGCCAGCAGCCAAGGGGGAGCGGGAGGTGAAGAGACCCAGTACTTC